This TCR beta chain was retrieved from a study of cytomegalovirus exposure and HLA in healthy donors. Study-wide findings and caveats: There were under 200 TCR beta chains listed as cytomegalovirus-associated.

The V segment lost 2 bases and the J segment 5 bases; nucleotides outside the gene matches: 0. Germline-derived CDR1 and CDR2 are SGHTA and FQGTGA. The CDR3 totals 14 residues. The assay was immunoSEQ multiplex PCR, and TCRdb's table has in-frame clones only and misses some. Among about 260,000 clones, less than 95% were seen once, and the ten largest hold around 3.3%. On this clone itself: Its target is not known.

The TCR was taken from a woman under 40 in good health and CMV-seronegative. Material for sequencing was PBMCs. The chain carries TRBV7-3 and TRBJ2-5; 12 bases are a match to TRBD2. This CDR3 reads CASSLGTSGETQYF. For the CDR3, the DNA is TGTGCCAGCAGCTTAGGGACTAGCGGGGAGACCCAGTACTTC.